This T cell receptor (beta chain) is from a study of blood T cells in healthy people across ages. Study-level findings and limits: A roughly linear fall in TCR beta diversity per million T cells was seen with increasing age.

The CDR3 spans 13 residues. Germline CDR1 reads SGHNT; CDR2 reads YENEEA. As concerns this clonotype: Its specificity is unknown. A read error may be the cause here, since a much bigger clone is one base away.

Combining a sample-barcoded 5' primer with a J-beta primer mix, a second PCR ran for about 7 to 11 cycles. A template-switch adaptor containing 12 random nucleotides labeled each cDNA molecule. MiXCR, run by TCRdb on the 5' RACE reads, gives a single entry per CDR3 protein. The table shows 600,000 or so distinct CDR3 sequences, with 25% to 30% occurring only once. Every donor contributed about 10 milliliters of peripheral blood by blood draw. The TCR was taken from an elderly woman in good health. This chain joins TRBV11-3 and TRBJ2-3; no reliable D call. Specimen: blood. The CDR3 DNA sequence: TGTGCCAGCAGCCTATCGACTGGAGATGCGCAGTATTTT. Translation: CASSLSTGDAQYF.